The 17 T cell receptor beta chains listed next were all sequenced from one sample in a study of preoperative IRX-2 immunotherapy in early breast cancer. Stated treatment: preoperative locoregional IRX-2 cytokine immunotherapy. Only in-frame clones appear in the TCRdb table, and some are missing; sequencing was by immunoSEQ multiplex PCR. The repertoire holds around 28,000 clones, with around 75% as singletons. The sequencing here drew on lymph node tissue, taken before IRX-2 immunotherapy. The receptors were gathered from a human donor with breast cancer.

This clone was detected a few times. The V call is TRBV28, the J call TRBJ2-2; no clear D. Germline CDR1 and CDR2: MDHEN and SYDVKM. V shed 3 bases and J shed 4 bases, with 3 bases lying between them. This CDR3 comprises 12 residues. CDR3 nucleotides: TGTGCCAGCAGTTTTGGCACCGGGGAGCTGTTTTTT. This gives the protein CASSFGTGELFF. The full variable domain, completed using reference TRBV28 and TRBJ2-2, is DVKVTQSSRYLVKRTGEKVFLECVQDMDHENMFWYRQDPGLGLRLIYFSYDVKMKEKGDIPEGYSVSREKKERFSLILESASTNQTSMYLCASSFGTGELFFGEGSRLTVL.

The CDR3 loop reads CASSAGTERYNSPLHF. DNA of the CDR3: TGTGCCAGCAGTGCCGGGACAGAAAGATATAATTCACCCCTCCACTTT. V and J are TRBV6-8 and TRBJ1-6, with 7 bases lining up with TRBD1. Trimming cost V 5 bases and J 4 bases; bases outside gene matches: 8. CDR3 length equals 16 residues. CDR1 is MNHGY, CDR2 SAAAGT, per germline.

The CDR3: CASSRGTGSQETQYF. The CDR3 DNA sequence: TGTGCCAGTAGTAGAGGGACAGGGAGCCAAGAGACCCAGTACTTC. J is TRBJ2-5 and V is TRBV19; 9 bases align to TRBD1. CDR1 LNHDA and CDR2 SQIVND come from the germline V gene (reference sequence). The ends lost 4 bases at V and 1 base at J; junction bases unmatched: 4. The CDR3 contains 15 residues.

The chain links TRBV5-1 to TRBJ2-6, with D possibly being TRBD2 (5 bases). Trimming removed 2 bases from V and 4 bases from J, with 13 bases in between. CDR1 and CDR2 from the germline V gene are SGHRS and YFSETQ. CDR3 size: 16 residues. In DNA, the CDR3 is TGCGCCAGCAGCTTTAGCGCAGGCTACGGGGCCAACGTCCTGACTTTC. This codes for CASSFSAGYGANVLTF.

V and J are TRBV6-8 and TRBJ1-6, with D possibly matching TRBD1 (5 bases). V lost 2 bases, J lost 10 bases, and 9 bases lay in between. Germline V gene data show CDR1 as MNHGY and CDR2 as SAAAGT. This CDR3 region has 13 residues. The CDR3 is CASSYRGESPLHF. In DNA form, the CDR3 reads TGTGCCAGCAGTTACAGGGGTGAATCACCCCTCCACTTT.

In the case of this clone: One junction end does not reproduce the germline sequence, and a read error may be involved. V gene TRBV6-8 combines with J gene TRBJ1-2; possible D gene TRBD1, 6 bases. Germline V lookup: CDR1 MNHGY, CDR2 SAAAGT. The CDR3 has 15 residues. CDR3 amino acids: CASTDPGPGAYGYTF. The CDR3 nucleotides are TGTGCCAGCACTGACCCGGGCCCGGGGGCCTATGGCTACACCTTT.

The gene calls are TRBV7-6 and TRBJ1-4; D uncertain. The V end lost 5 bases, the J end lost 8 bases, and 18 bases lay between the germline ends. Looked up from germline, CDR1 is SGHVS and CDR2 is FNYEAQ. This CDR3 spans 15 amino acids. The DNA for the CDR3 is TGTGCCAGCAGCCTGAGGGTACAAGCGGTGGAAAAACTGTTTTTT. Its translation: CASSLRVQAVEKLFF. Variable domain in full (rest from reference TRBV7-6 and TRBJ1-4): GAGVSQSPRYKVTKRGQDVALRCDPISGHVSLYWYRQALGQGPEFLTYFNYEAQQDKSGLPNDRFSAERPEGSISTLTIQRTEQRDSAMYRCASSLRVQAVEKLFFGSGTQLSVL.

The chain links TRBV6-8 to TRBJ1-3; the D is unclear. V was pared by 5 bases and J by 0 bases, with 8 bases between. Germline CDR1 reads MNHGY; CDR2 reads SAAAGT. CDR3 length: 14 amino acids. CDR3 DNA: TGTGCCAGCAGTCCCCTCCGCTCTGGAAACACCATATATTTT. Protein product: CASSPLRSGNTIYF.

The gene calls are TRBV6-8 and TRBJ1-3, with 7 nucleotides matching TRBD1. Trimming removed 4 bases from V and 2 bases from J; junction bases left unmatched: 5. The CDR3 consists of 15 residues. CDR1 is MNHGY and CDR2 is SAAAGT in the germline V gene. CDR3 protein: CASSFSGTAGNTIYF. The CDR3 coding sequence is TGTGCCAGCAGTTTCTCCGGGACAGCTGGAAACACCATATATTTT.

The chain uses TRBV1 and TRBJ1-4. TRBV1 is termed a pseudogene. This CDR3 is built from 16 residues. As DNA, the CDR3 is TGCGCCAGCAGCCAAGATGGTGGCCCTTCGGGTGAAAAACTGTTTTTT. This gives the protein CASSQDGGPSGEKLFF.

The chain is built from TRBV6-8 and TRBJ1-1; D may be TRBD1 (5 bases). Germline V gene data show CDR1 as MNHGY and CDR2 as SAAAGT. This CDR3 is built from 14 residues. V was shortened by 3 bases and J by 3 bases, with 11 bases between the two germline ends. This CDR3 is CASSYFGGDTEAFF. In DNA form, the CDR3 reads TGTGCCAGCAGTTATTTTGGGGGAGACACTGAAGCTTTCTTT.

The chain employs TRBV28 and TRBJ2-7; weak D call: TRBD1 (6 bases). CDR1 MDHEN and CDR2 SYDVKM come from the germline V gene. This CDR3 is 15 amino acids long. Trimming took 5 bases from V and 4 from J, leaving 18 bases between them. The CDR3 sequence: CASSPQDRSSYEQYF. The CDR3 region has the DNA TGTGCCAGCAGTCCCCAGGACAGATCTTCTTACGAGCAGTACTTC.

V usage is TRBV28 and J usage is TRBJ2-2; D might be TRBD2 (5 bases). The germline V gene encodes CDR1 MDHEN and CDR2 SYDVKM. V was clipped by 6 bases and J by 3 bases, with 11 bases between them. This CDR3 region has 14 residues. CDR3 residues: CASSPPGDTGELFF. CDR3 DNA: TGTGCCAGCAGCCCTCCCGGGGACACCGGGGAGCTGTTTTTT.

The chain couples TRBV7-7 to TRBJ2-2; D unclear. V was clipped by 2 bases and J by 5 bases, with 9 bases between them. In germline, CDR1 is SSHAT, CDR2 FNYEAQ (reference sequence). The CDR3 has 14 amino acids. The CDR3 loop is CASSLFSETGELFF. Here the CDR3 DNA reads TGTGCCAGCAGCTTATTTTCCGAAACCGGGGAGCTGTTTTTT.

In DNA, the CDR3 is TGTGCCAGCATCCTGACAGCACTCTCCTACGAGCAGTACTTC. Translated: CASILTALSYEQYF. This chain uses TRBV6-8 with TRBJ2-7; perhaps TRBD1 as D (5 bases). The CDR3 is made up of 14 amino acids. Trimming cost V 7 bases and J 0 bases, with 13 bases left between them. Per the germline V gene, CDR1 is MNHGY and CDR2 is SAAAGT.

The chain uses TRBV11-3 and TRBJ1-3; D not certain. The ends were cut back, 3 bases at V and 4 bases at J, with 10 bases in the middle. Germline CDR1 reads SGHNT; CDR2 reads YENEEA. This CDR3 has 14 amino acids. The CDR3 DNA follows: TGTGCCAGCAGCTTGTTAGGGTCCGGAAACACCATATATTTT. This sequence encodes CASSLLGSGNTIYF.

There are a few counts of this clone. The chain has TRBV15 and TRBJ1-3, with D maybe TRBD1 (5 bases). Germline CDR1 LNHNV, CDR2 YYDKDF (reference sequence). Trimming pared 1 base from V and 1 base from J, leaving 5 bases between. This CDR3 comprises 14 residues. CDR3 sequence (DNA): TGTGCCACCAGCAGAGCAGGGTCTGGAAACACCATATATTTT. This encodes CATSRAGSGNTIYF.